Below, 23 T cell receptor beta chains from the same sample are listed, as sequenced in a study of cytomegalovirus exposure and HLA in healthy donors. 60 Vbeta and 13 Jbeta primers were used in PCR. Here immunoSEQ multiplex PCR was the method, and the copy in TCRdb shows in-frame clones only, minus some. The sample contains about 110,000 clones, around 77% of which appear only once. Sequencing was performed on PBMCs. Receptors originate from a woman aged 25 to 39 in good health and CMV-seropositive.

The chain couples TRBV19 to TRBJ1-2; 9 bases fit TRBD1. The CDR3 has 13 amino acids. V trimming: 6 bases; J trimming: 6 bases; junction bases outside the gene matches: 5. Looked up from germline, CDR1 is LNHDA and CDR2 is SQIVND (reference sequence). CDR3 residues: CASSRDREDGYTF. As DNA, the CDR3 is TGTGCCAGTAGCCGGGACAGGGAGGATGGCTACACCTTC.

This chain joins TRBV11-3 and TRBJ2-7; D is perhaps TRBD1 (5 bases). This CDR3 contains 13 residues. Germline lookup yields CDR1 SGHNT and CDR2 YENEEA. Trimming removed 3 bases at V and 0 bases at J, with 6 bases between. The CDR3, as DNA: TGTGCCAGCAGCTTTGACAGCTCCTACGAGCAGTACTTC. Encoded protein: CASSFDSSYEQYF.

The chain couples TRBV5-1 to TRBJ1-4; possible D gene TRBD1, 6 bases. CDR1 and CDR2 (germline): SGHRS, YFSETQ. V was shortened by 4 bases and J by 3 bases, with 10 bases between the two germline ends. The CDR3 runs to 14 residues. This CDR3 is CASSLDRSNEKLFF. DNA for the CDR3: TGCGCCAGCAGCCTGGACAGATCTAATGAAAAACTGTTTTTT.

This rearrangement joins TRBV29-1 to TRBJ1-1; no clear D. The germline V and J ends were trimmed by 5 bases and 2 bases, with 6 bases remaining between them. CDR3 length equals 11 residues. CDR1 SQVTM and CDR2 ANQGSEA come from the germline V gene. This CDR3 reads CSVQVNTEAFF. In DNA, the CDR3 is TGCAGCGTTCAAGTAAACACTGAAGCTTTCTTT.

This clone occurred a few times. The CDR3 sequence: CASSPTLQGEAFF. CDR3 nucleotides: TGTGCCAGCAGCCCAACTTTGCAGGGTGAAGCTTTCTTT. V and J are TRBV9 and TRBJ1-1, with a weak D call TRBD1 (5 bases). This CDR3 is 13 amino acids long. Germline CDR1 SGDLS, CDR2 YYNGEE. The V and J ends lost 4 bases and 7 bases respectively, with 14 bases between them.

The chain recombines TRBV6-5 with TRBJ1-4; 9 nucleotides align to TRBD1. The CDR3 sequence is 15 residues long. Germline CDR1 MNHEY, CDR2 SVGAGI. V shed 4 bases and J 6 bases; nucleotides not matched to a gene: 6. The CDR3 loop reads CASSFVGQGYEKLFF. The CDR3 DNA follows: TGTGCCAGCAGTTTTGTGGGACAGGGATATGAAAAACTGTTTTTT.

The J gene is TRBJ2-3, the V gene TRBV6-6; no definite D call. The CDR3 extends over 14 amino acids. Per the germline V gene, CDR1 is MNHNY and CDR2 is SVGAGI (reference sequence). The V end was cut by 1 base, the J end by 2 bases, with 7 bases between. CDR3 residues: CASSYYRATDTQYF. CDR3 DNA: TGTGCCAGCAGTTACTACAGAGCCACAGATACGCAGTATTTT.

The chain carries TRBV7-8 and TRBJ2-2, with 13 bases aligning to TRBD2. The germline V gene encodes CDR1 SGHVS and CDR2 FQNEAQ. Trimming cost V 4 bases and J 5 bases; bases outside gene matches: 4. The CDR3 is 16 residues long. The CDR3 DNA follows: TGTGCCAGCAGCTCGGGACTAGCGGGGCTTACCGGGGAGCTGTTTTTT. Translated: CASSSGLAGLTGELFF.

The chain employs TRBV6-5 and TRBJ2-6; no clear D. This CDR3 has 15 amino acids. CDR1 and CDR2 from the germline V gene are MNHEY and SVGAGI. Between the trimmed V and J ends, which lost 8 bases and 0 bases, there was a span of 11 bases. This CDR3 is CASYTPSSGANVLTF. CDR3 DNA: TGTGCCAGCTATACGCCTAGCTCTGGGGCCAACGTCCTGACTTTC.

This clone was counted a few times. The gene calls are TRBV2 and TRBJ1-2; 8 bases align to TRBD1. Unmatched junction bases numbered 13, after V lost 6 bases and J lost 1 base. The CDR3 runs 17 residues. Germline V gene sequence: CDR1 SNHLY, CDR2 FYNNEI. The CDR3 DNA reads TGTGCCAGCAGGTCCCCGGGACAGGACGCTGATAACTATGGCTACACCTTC. It is translated as CASRSPGQDADNYGYTF.

The rearrangement links TRBV4-1 to TRBJ1-1; the D gene is possibly TRBD1 (6 bases). Trimming removed 3 bases from V and 0 bases from J, with 11 bases in between. This CDR3 has 15 residues. The germline gives CDR1 MGHRA, CDR2 YSYEKL. Here the CDR3 reads CASSQRTVLNTEAFF. CDR3 in DNA: TGCGCCAGCAGCCAGAGGACAGTTTTGAACACTGAAGCTTTCTTT.

The sample holds a few counts of this clone. The gene calls are TRBV10-3 and TRBJ2-5; 7 bases are a match to TRBD1. The J call is doubtful: the DNA matches TRBJ2-7 better. This CDR3 region has 14 residues. CDR1 and CDR2 (germline): ENHRY, SYGVKD. The CDR3 is CAIRRDSSSYEQYF. The CDR3 nucleotides read TGTGCCATCAGACGGGACAGCAGCTCCTACGAGCAGTACTTC.

Worth noting for this clone: One junction end does not reproduce the germline sequence, and a read error may be involved. V is TRBV19 and J is TRBJ2-2, with 8 bases aligning to TRBD1. The CDR3 consists of 15 residues. Germline values: CDR1 LNHDA, CDR2 SQIVND (reference sequence). CDR3 nucleotide sequence: TGTGCCAGTAGTACGCGACAGGGGAACGCCGGGGAGCTGTTTTTT. Its protein product is CASSTRQGNAGELFF. The complete variable domain, with remaining parts taken from reference TRBV19 and TRBJ2-2, reads DGGITQSPKYLFRKEGQNVTLSCEQNLNHDAMYWYRQDPGQGLRLIYYSQIVNDFQKGDIAEGYSVSREKKESFPLTVTSAQKNPTAFYLCASSTRQGNAGELFFGEGSRLTVL.

This clone was detected once. The chain combines TRBV11-2 with TRBJ1-1, with unresolved D. The CDR3 length is 14 residues. The germline gives CDR1 SGHAT, CDR2 FQNNGV. The ends were cut back, 5 bases at V and 6 bases at J, with 16 bases in the middle. In DNA, the CDR3 is TGTGCCAGCAGCCCTCCGATGGGAGAACCTGAAGCTTTCTTT. Translating gives CASSPPMGEPEAFF. Based on the CDR3 plus reference TRBV11-2 and TRBJ1-1, the full variable domain is EAGVAQSPRYKIIEKRQSVAFWCNPISGHATLYWYQQILGQGPKLLIQFQNNGVVDDSQLPKDRFSAERLKGVDSTLKIQPAKLEDSAVYLCASSPPMGEPEAFFGQGTRLTVV.

A few counts support this clone. Written as DNA, the CDR3 is TGTGCCATCAGTGAGTCGACGGGGAGCGTGGGAGAAAAACTGTTTTTT. Protein sequence: CAISESTGSVGEKLFF. The J gene is TRBJ1-4, the V gene TRBV10-3; unclear D gene. Germline CDR1 is ENHRY and CDR2 is SYGVKD. V lost 0 bases, J lost 8 bases, and 16 bases lay in between. The CDR3 has 16 residues.

The chain carries TRBV20-1 and TRBJ1-1, with a weak D call TRBD1 (6 bases). This CDR3 has 11 amino acids. V was trimmed by 3 bases and J by 6 bases, leaving 8 bases between them. Germline V CDR1 and CDR2: DFQATT, SNEGSKA (reference sequence). CDR3 DNA: TGCAGTGCTAGGGGGGCGGCTGAAGCTTTCTTT. As protein: CSARGAAEAFF.

Only one count was recorded for this clone. The genes are TRBV21-1 and TRBJ2-7; the DNA was not used to check the table's D call, TRBD2. TRBV21-1 is labeled a pseudogene. This CDR3 has 12 amino acids. As DNA, the CDR3 is TGTGCCAGCGGGGGGGCCTCCTACGAGCAGTACTTC. This sequence encodes CASGGASYEQYF.

This clone was observed a handful of times. The genes are TRBV19 and TRBJ1-5; maybe TRBD1 (5 bases). The CDR3 loop spans 13 amino acids. V lost 7 bases, J lost 9 bases, and 16 bases lay in between. The germline CDR1 and CDR2 sequences are LNHDA and SQIVND (reference sequence). The CDR3 spells CASTQGPIGPQHF. The CDR3 nucleotides read TGTGCCAGTACCCAGGGCCCGATAGGGCCCCAGCATTTT.

The gene calls are TRBV9 and TRBJ2-1; 10 bases align to TRBD1. Germline V gives CDR1 SGDLS, CDR2 YYNGEE. V dropped 3 bases and J dropped 6; count of bases not matched to a gene: 6. CDR3 size: 15 residues. The CDR3: CASSARTGGINEQFF. CDR3 DNA sequence: TGTGCCAGCAGCGCGCGGACAGGGGGGATCAATGAGCAGTTCTTC.

The V and J genes are TRBV7-8 and TRBJ1-3, with 8 positions matching TRBD1. The CDR3 runs 18 residues. V trimming: 2 bases; J trimming: 0 bases; junction bases outside the gene matches: 9. The germline V gene encodes CDR1 SGHVS and CDR2 FQNEAQ. The CDR3 protein is CASSLNLGTGNSGNTIYF. CDR3 coding DNA: TGTGCCAGCAGCTTAAATCTTGGGACAGGAAACTCTGGAAACACCATATATTTT.

The V call is TRBV21-1, the J call TRBJ1-5. TRBV21-1 is a documented pseudogene. The CDR3 consists of 15 residues. The CDR3 is CASSTDGVVNQPQHF. CDR3 bases: TGTGCCAGCAGCACGGACGGGGTGGTCAATCAGCCCCAGCATTTT.

The V gene is TRBV7-8, the J gene TRBJ1-3; D may be TRBD1 (5 bases). V was cut by 2 bases and J by 0 bases, with 14 bases left in between. Per germline, CDR1 SGHVS and CDR2 FQNEAQ. CDR3 length equals 17 residues. In DNA form, the CDR3 reads TGTGCCAGCAGCTTAAATACAGGTGCTCCCTCTGGAAACACCATATATTTT. Protein product: CASSLNTGAPSGNTIYF.

The J gene is TRBJ1-2, the V gene TRBV15; no reliable D call. Trimming left V 5 bases short and J 8 bases short, with 15 bases between. The CDR3 totals 13 residues. From germline, CDR1 is LNHNV and CDR2 YYDKDF (reference sequence). CDR3 nucleotides: TGTGCCACCAGCGGTTGGCCGGGGTACGGCTACACCTTC. Translating it yields CATSGWPGYGYTF. The complete variable domain, with remaining parts taken from reference TRBV15 and TRBJ1-2, reads DAMVIQNPRYQVTQFGKPVTLSCSQTLNHNVMYWYQQKSSQAPKLLFHYYDKDFNNEADTPDNFQSRRPNTSFCFLDIRSPGLGDTAMYLCATSGWPGYGYTFGSGTRLTVV.